The rows below give T cell receptor beta chains drawn from one sample of a study of T cells after posttransplantation cyclophosphamide. The assay was immunoSEQ multiplex PCR, and TCRdb's table has in-frame clones only and misses some. The sample presents 25,000 to 30,000 clones, none singletons. Material for sequencing was PBMCs. These receptors were obtained from a man aged 45-60 years in good health, CMV-negative, and a related stem cell transplant donor. Both conserved end residues are part of each CDR3. A D gene is named only where the DNA matches it firmly. Clone sizes are given selectively: once, few, many, or a class where the clone is expanded.

V gene,D gene,clone size,J gene,CDR3 DNA,CDR3 protein
TRBV5-6,-,many,TRBJ2-7,TGTGCCAGCAGCGACGGGCCCGGGGGAGGCGAGCAGTACTTC,CASSDGPGGGEQYF
TRBV27,TRBD2,many,TRBJ2-1,TGTGCCAGCACCCGGCGGGCGGCGGGGACTAGCGAGTGGGACAATGAGCAGTTCTTC,CASTRRAAGTSEWDNEQFF
TRBV11-2,-,many,TRBJ2-1,TGTGCCAGCAGCTTCATGGGGGCCCCATACAATGAGCAGTTCTTC,CASSFMGAPYNEQFF
TRBV30,TRBD1,-,TRBJ2-7,TGTGCCCGGAGTCGACAGGGCCACGAGCAGTACTTC,CARSRQGHEQYF
TRBV6-1,TRBD1,many,TRBJ1-6,TGTGCCAGCAGTGAAGGGACAGGGGGCAATTCACCCCTCCACTTT,CASSEGTGGNSPLHF
TRBV6-5,-,many,TRBJ2-3,TGTGCCAGCAGTTTGAGTGGCACAGATACGCAGTATTTT,CASSLSGTDTQYF
TRBV7-9,-,many,TRBJ2-1,TGTGCCAGCAGCCCGAGCAACAATGAGCAGTTCTTC,CASSPSNNEQFF
TRBV5-6,-,many,TRBJ2-3,TGTGCCAGCAGCTTGACGCTAGGTCCCACAGATACGCAGTATTTT,CASSLTLGPTDTQYF
TRBV11-3,TRBD2,many,TRBJ2-7,TGTGCCAGCAGTCCTGGACTAGCGGGAGCTCACGAGCAGTACTTC,CASSPGLAGAHEQYF
TRBV7-8,-,many,TRBJ2-3,TGTGCCAGCAGGGGGGCCTACACAGATACGCAGTATTTT,CASRGAYTDTQYF
TRBV10-3,TRBD1,-,TRBJ1-6,TGTGCCATCAGCCACGGGACAGGGGATAATTCACCCCTCCACTTT,CAISHGTGDNSPLHF
TRBV6-6,-,many,TRBJ2-7,TGTGCCAGCAGTACTGACTCCTACGAGCAGTACTTC,CASSTDSYEQYF
TRBV14,-,many,TRBJ2-2,TGTGCCAGCAGCCAATACGGACGGGGGGCAGGCGGGGAGCTGTTTTTT,CASSQYGRGAGGELFF
TRBV7-9,-,-,TRBJ1-6,TGTGCCAGCAGCTTAGGGGCCTTAGGGGGATCACCCCTCAACTTT,CASSLGALGGSPLNF
TRBV6-1,TRBD1,many,TRBJ2-1,TGTGCCAGCAGTTGGGACAGGGTTAACAATGAGCAGTTCTTC,CASSWDRVNNEQFF
TRBV6-1,-,many,TRBJ1-5,TGTGCCAGCAGTGAAGGATTGGGCAGCTATAGCAATCAGCCCCAGCATTTT,CASSEGLGSYSNQPQHF
TRBV5-8,-,many,TRBJ1-6,TGTGCCAGCAGCTTGGTGTCGGGAAATTCACCCCTCCACTTT,CASSLVSGNSPLHF
TRBV14,-,few,TRBJ2-3,TGTGCCAGCAGCCAAGATAGGAGGGCTAGCCTGAAGTATTTT,CASSQDRRASLKYF
TRBV12-5,TRBD1,many,TRBJ1-1,TGTGCTAGTGGTATAACAGGGGGCGGTGAAGCTTTCTTT,CASGITGGGEAFF
TRBV4-2,TRBD1,many,TRBJ1-2,TGTGCCAGCAGCCAAGATCGAGGGACAGCCTATGGCTACACCTTC,CASSQDRGTAYGYTF
TRBV5-6,TRBD1,many,TRBJ2-4,TGTGCCAGCAGCTTTGGACAGGGAAGGACCAAAAACATTCAGTACTTC,CASSFGQGRTKNIQYF
TRBV1,-,many,TRBJ1-5,TGCACCAGCAGCCCGCCCTTGGGACAGGGGAAGGAGCCCCAGCATTTT,CTSSPPLGQGKEPQHF
TRBV5-1,-,many,TRBJ1-3,TGCGCCAGCAGCTTGGATAACTACATGGGAAACACCATATATTTT,CASSLDNYMGNTIYF
TRBV28,TRBD1,many,TRBJ1-5,TGTGCCAGCAGTCTACAGGGGGTAGGAGGTCAGCCCCAGCATTTT,CASSLQGVGGQPQHF
TRBV11-2,-,many,TRBJ2-7,TGTGCCAGCAGCTTAGGACTCGACGCCTACGAGCAGTACTTC,CASSLGLDAYEQYF
TRBV7-9,-,many,TRBJ2-5,TGTGCCAGCAGCTTAATCTCTCGAGAGACCCAGTACTTC,CASSLISRETQYF
TRBV11-2,TRBD2,many,TRBJ2-1,TGTGCCAGCAGCTTAGAGTTCGGCGGGAGGGCCGATGAGCAGTTCTTC,CASSLEFGGRADEQFF
TRBV5-1,TRBD1,many,TRBJ2-2,TGCGCCAGCAGCTTGGTAGCGGGACAGGGGACCGGGGAGCTGTTTTTT,CASSLVAGQGTGELFF
TRBV30,-,many,TRBJ2-7,TGTGCCTGGAGGGGGCATGGGTCCTACGAGCAGTACTTC,CAWRGHGSYEQYF
TRBV5-1,-,many,TRBJ1-6,TGCGCCAGCAGCCCATTTGGCCAAGCGGCTAATTCACCCCTCCACTTT,CASSPFGQAANSPLHF
TRBV28,TRBD2,many,TRBJ2-5,TGTGCCAGCAGTTTACTAGCGGGAGCATGGCAAGAGACCCAGTACTTC,CASSLLAGAWQETQYF
TRBV29-1,-,many,TRBJ1-4,TGCAGCGCTATGGAAGGTGACAGCAAACTGTTTTTT,CSAMEGDSKLFF
TRBV11-2,-,-,TRBJ2-4,TGTGCCAGCAGCTTAGAAGAGGGGAGGTTAATAGCCAAAAACATTCAGTACTTC,CASSLEEGRLIAKNIQYF
TRBV30,TRBD2,many,TRBJ2-5,TGTGCCTGGGGGCGGGGGAACCAAGAGACCCAGTACTTC,CAWGRGNQETQYF
TRBV5-1,TRBD2,many,TRBJ2-2,TGCGCCAGCAGCCTACTGACTAGCGGGGGGCCAAACGGGGAGCTGTTTTTT,CASSLLTSGGPNGELFF
TRBV27,TRBD1,many,TRBJ1-4,TGTGCCAGCAGTCCAACAACAGGGGTGGGAGTAGAAAAACTGTTTTTT,CASSPTTGVGVEKLFF
TRBV5-1,TRBD1,many,TRBJ2-1,TGCGCCAGCAGCAACCGGGACAGGGATAACAATGAGCAGTTCTTC,CASSNRDRDNNEQFF
TRBV18,-,many,TRBJ1-2,TGTGCCAGCTCACCAGCAGGGGCCCAAGCTAACTATGGCTACACCTTC,CASSPAGAQANYGYTF
TRBV18,-,many,TRBJ2-7,TGTGCCAGCTCACCCCCGGGGTCGACGGCCCACGAGCAGTACTTC,CASSPPGSTAHEQYF
TRBV19,TRBD1,many,TRBJ1-5,TGTGCCAGTAGTTCCTCGGGACAGTCAGGGCATGATCAGCCCCAGCATTTT,CASSSSGQSGHDQPQHF
TRBV30,TRBD1,many,TRBJ1-6,TGTGCCTGGAGTGTCCAGGGGACAGGGCGGGCCCTCCACTTT,CAWSVQGTGRALHF
TRBV6-4,TRBD2,many,TRBJ2-2,TGTGCCAGCAGTGCTGGGACTAGCGGGAGACCCACCGGGGAGCTGTTTTTT,CASSAGTSGRPTGELFF
TRBV18,-,many,TRBJ1-1,TGTGCCAGCTCCCCCGAGAGGACTGAAGCTTTCTTT,CASSPERTEAFF
TRBV6-1,TRBD2,many,TRBJ2-7,TGTGCCAGCAGACGTTCGGGGGAGGGCTCCTACGAGCAGTACTTC,CASRRSGEGSYEQYF
TRBV2,-,many,TRBJ2-5,TGTGCCAGCAGCCCCGACCTGGGCGAGACCCAGTACTTC,CASSPDLGETQYF
TRBV6-1,-,many,TRBJ1-2,TGTGCCAGCAGTGAAGGGGGCAGGAACTATGGCTACACCTTC,CASSEGGRNYGYTF
TRBV12-5,TRBD1,many,TRBJ1-1,TGTGCTAGTGGTCCGGACAGGGTTATTGAAGCTTTCTTT,CASGPDRVIEAFF
TRBV7-6,-,many,TRBJ1-2,TGTGCCAGCAGCGACCTCGGGGGACGGGGCTACACCTTC,CASSDLGGRGYTF
TRBV20-1,-,many,TRBJ1-2,TGCAGTGCTAGCTACTATGGCTACACCTTC,CSASYYGYTF
TRBV18,-,many,TRBJ2-5,TGTGCCAGCTCACCGTTCTCGGCGGGGTCCCTACAAGAGACCCAGTACTTC,CASSPFSAGSLQETQYF
TRBV5-1,-,many,TRBJ2-1,TGCGCCAGCAGCACCTGGGCGGGCAGCGACTACAATGAGCAGTTCTTC,CASSTWAGSDYNEQFF
TRBV19,-,many,TRBJ2-6,TGTGCCAGTATGGAGGTAGTGGGGGCCAACGTCCTGACTTTC,CASMEVVGANVLTF
TRBV2,TRBD2,many,TRBJ2-1,TGTGCCAGCAGTGAACCCAAGACTTCCACGACTAGCGGGGGGGGCGCATCCTACAATGAGCAGTTCTTC,CASSEPKTSTTSGGGASYNEQFF
TRBV25-1,-,-,TRBJ2-2,TGTGCCAGCACCACTTCCGTCGGGGAGCTGTTTTTT,CASTTSVGELFF
TRBV7-9,-,many,TRBJ2-7,TGTGCCAGCAGCTTACTGGGAGCCCCCTCCTACGAGCAGTACTTC,CASSLLGAPSYEQYF